The entry below describes one T cell receptor beta chain. The antigen is not known. The data originate from a study of regulatory T cells in long-lasting Graves disease. The ends were cut back, 10 bases at V and 9 bases at J, with 16 bases in the middle. Germline CDR1 and CDR2: MDHEN and SYDVKM. CDR3 length: 12 amino acids. Study-wide results and caveats: The analysis examined peripheral blood only and excluded thyroid tissue. Public clonotype sharing was higher in persistent than newly diagnosed patients.

Researchers made TCR beta libraries by using iRepertoire HTBI primers and running Arm-PCR on CDR3 regions. TCRdb re-called the multiplex PCR reads through MiXCR, storing one row per CDR3 protein. This table holds around 400,000 distinct CDR3 sequences, 20% to 25% found once. As to time point: persistent/refractory GD, antithyroid drugs over 5 years with positive TRAb. PBMC RNA served as the TCR library source. The TCR sequence derives from a woman aged 40 to 50 with Graves disease. The V and J genes are TRBV28 and TRBJ1-5; a weak D match, TRBD1 (6 bases). This specimen consisted of peripheral blood mononuclear cells (PBMCs), obtained when the disease was refractory, from a patient treated with antithyroid drugs. CDR3 in amino acids: CATAGDWPPQHF. In DNA, the CDR3 is TGTGCCACCGCAGGGGACTGGCCGCCCCAGCATTTT.